One T cell receptor beta chain is described in this entry. Its antigen is unknown. A junction boundary mismatches the germline segment, possibly from a read error. The CDR3 has 14 amino acids. Germline loops: CDR1 MRHNA, CDR2 SNTAGT. These data are taken from a study of metastatic and nonmetastatic thyroid tumors. Overall study: Comparative analysis of repertoires was undertaken across blood and tumor or nodule tissue obtained from malignant and benign thyroid patients.

Thyroid surgery had not been preceded by any treatment in any patient. Study findings and constraints: Significantly greater TCR beta diversity was reportedly found in malignant thyroid tumors than in benign nodules (in blood and tumor).

Source study methods: Built for papillary thyroid cancer, a distant-metastasis classifier drew on CDR3 differences across clinicopathological groups. MiXCR re-clonotyped the PCR reads for TCRdb. The V and J calls come from TCRdb's annotation, not from the publication. Counted here are 30,000 to 40,000 clones, approximately 19% occurring once; the ten biggest clones make up 22%. The J gene is TRBJ2-1, the V gene TRBV6-4, with 13 bases that match TRBD2. The material sequenced was blood. The receptor comes from a female donor with papillary thyroid cancer or a benign thyroid nodule (not recorded which). Some clones in this sample may be carry-over from other donors' samples. The CDR3 sequence: CASRTSGGKNEPFF. The CDR3 DNA is TGTGCCAGCAGGACTAGCGGGGGGAAAAATGAGCCGTTCTTC.